This TCR beta chain was obtained from a study of cytomegalovirus exposure and HLA in healthy donors. Findings of the study overall: Within a later analysis, the majority of CMV-associated TCR beta chains appeared HLA-restricted. Highly shared sequence variants in one cluster were likely a sequencing artifact. It was shown in a later analysis that HLA-associated TCR beta chains were more clonally expanded than other, equally common chains.

The PCR used 60 Vbeta and 13 Jbeta primers. Generated by immunoSEQ multiplex PCR, the TCRdb table keeps only in-frame clones and is missing some. The table lists approximately 160,000 clones, roughly 73% of them singletons. Healthy bone marrow donors supplied every sample. This clone is a singleton in its sample. Antigen unknown. V was shortened by 10 bases and J by 0 bases, with 12 bases between the two germline ends. The CDR3 contains 14 residues. The germline V gene has CDR1 SNHLY and CDR2 FYNNEI. Specimen: PBMCs. V and J are TRBV2 and TRBJ1-4; D is uncertain. This receptor was obtained from a male donor in good health and CMV-seronegative. The CDR3 nucleotides are TGTGCCACGTTTTACGGGGCAACTAATGAAAAACTGTTTTTT. This codes for CATFYGATNEKLFF.